The rows below give T cell receptor beta chains drawn from one sample of a study of CD8 T cells in ankylosing spondylitis. TCRdb fed the 5' RACE reads into MiXCR, producing one record per CDR3 protein. The sample holds approximately 520,000 distinct CDR3 sequences; approximately 5% are singletons and the top ten take roughly 3.3%. Specimen: blood, either unsorted or a sorted T cell fraction (not recorded which). The receptors here all came from a male donor with ankylosing spondylitis. Each CDR3 is given with its conserved first and last residue. Each record gives: J gene, clone size, V gene, D gene, CDR3 protein, CDR3 DNA. A D gene is named only where the DNA matches it firmly. The size entry is marked missing in some rows and otherwise reads once, few, many or a size class.

TRBJ2-7	-	TRBV9	TRBD1	CASSERGQPVGEQYF	TGTGCCAGCAGCGAGAGGGGACAGCCCGTCGGGGAGCAGTACTTC
TRBJ1-3	many	TRBV11-2	-	CASSLRGGLSGNTIYF	TGTGCCAGCAGCCTGCGGGGAGGTCTCTCTGGAAACACCATATATTTT
TRBJ2-7	many	TRBV20-1	-	CSASPSVVKGEQYF	TGCAGTGCCTCCCCCAGCGTGGTTAAGGGGGAGCAGTACTTC
TRBJ2-3	many	TRBV20-1	TRBD2	CSAPRSGGEDTQYF	TGCAGTGCCCCTCGTAGCGGGGGAGAGGATACGCAGTATTTT
TRBJ2-1	-	TRBV7-3	-	CASSPGRGRYEQFF	TGTGCCAGCAGCCCCGGCCGGGGCCGATATGAGCAGTTCTTC
TRBJ2-7	-	TRBV28	TRBD1	CASGFPRDRVHEQYF	TGTGCCAGCGGATTCCCGCGGGACAGGGTACACGAGCAGTACTTC
TRBJ2-1	many	TRBV6-1	-	CASRWGTAVSYNEQFF	TGTGCCAGCAGATGGGGGACCGCGGTTTCCTACAATGAGCAGTTCTTC
TRBJ2-7	many	TRBV5-1	TRBD2	CASSSAGGREQYF	TGCGCCAGCAGCTCGGCGGGGGGGCGCGAGCAGTACTTC
TRBJ1-4	many	TRBV27	TRBD1	CASSFGTGDEKLFF	TGTGCCAGCAGTTTCGGGACAGGGGACGAAAAACTGTTTTTT
TRBJ2-5	many	TRBV7-6	-	CASSLYLGETQYF	TGTGCCAGCAGCTTATATCTTGGAGAGACCCAGTACTTC
TRBJ1-1	many	TRBV6-1	-	CASIFEHILGTEAFF	TGTGCCAGCATCTTTGAACATATCCTGGGAACTGAAGCTTTCTTT
TRBJ2-7	many	TRBV6-5	-	CASSYSDSNPPYEQYF	TGTGCCAGCAGTTACTCGGACTCAAATCCTCCCTACGAGCAGTACTTC
TRBJ2-5	many	TRBV11-2	-	CASSLGQLEETQYF	TGTGCCAGCAGCTTAGGACAGCTCGAAGAGACCCAGTACTTC
TRBJ2-1	many	TRBV27	-	CANHRYNEQFF	TGTGCCAACCACCGGTACAATGAGCAGTTCTTC
TRBJ1-4	many	TRBV11-2	TRBD1	CASSPWTGGATNEKLFF	TGTGCCAGCAGCCCTTGGACAGGGGGGGCAACTAATGAAAAACTGTTTTTT
TRBJ2-5	many	TRBV29-1	TRBD1	CSVDRDRNQETQYF	TGCAGCGTAGACCGGGACAGGAACCAAGAGACCCAGTACTTC
TRBJ2-7	few	TRBV29-1	TRBD1	CSVVGDRPGLSYEQYF	TGCAGCGTTGTGGGGGACAGGCCAGGCCTCTCCTACGAGCAGTACTTC
TRBJ1-5	-	TRBV3-1	-	CASSLRYSNQPQHF	TGTGCCAGCAGCCTAAGATACAGCAATCAGCCCCAGCATTTT
TRBJ2-3	many	TRBV20-1	-	CSGRERGRGSTDTQYF	TGCAGTGGTAGAGAAAGGGGTCGGGGCAGCACAGATACGCAGTATTTT
TRBJ2-2	many	TRBV7-2	-	CASSPWAGELFF	TGTGCCAGCAGCCCCTGGGCAGGGGAGCTGTTTTTT
TRBJ2-1	many	TRBV29-1	-	CSARWRNVYNEQFF	TGCAGCGCCCGATGGCGGAACGTCTACAATGAGCAGTTCTTC
TRBJ1-2	many	TRBV5-1	TRBD1	CASSSGGGDGYTF	TGCGCCAGCAGCTCAGGAGGGGGCGATGGCTACACCTTC
TRBJ2-7	few	TRBV19	-	CASSQRWGQGFEQYF	TGTGCCAGTAGTCAGCGGTGGGGGCAAGGTTTCGAGCAGTACTTC
TRBJ2-3	many	TRBV6-2/TRBV6-3	TRBD2	CASSLAGGYTQYF	TGTGCCAGCAGCCTAGCGGGAGGATATACGCAGTATTTT
TRBJ2-7	few	TRBV14	-	CASSQELGTVYEQYF	TGTGCCAGCAGCCAAGAACTGGGGACGGTCTACGAGCAGTACTTC
TRBJ2-5	many	TRBV3-1	-	CASSQDPGGETQYF	TGTGCCAGCAGCCAAGATCCAGGAGGAGAGACCCAGTACTTC
TRBJ2-1	many	TRBV7-2	TRBD2	CASSLGTSGSYNEQFF	TGTGCCAGCAGCTTAGGGACTAGCGGCTCCTACAATGAGCAGTTCTTC